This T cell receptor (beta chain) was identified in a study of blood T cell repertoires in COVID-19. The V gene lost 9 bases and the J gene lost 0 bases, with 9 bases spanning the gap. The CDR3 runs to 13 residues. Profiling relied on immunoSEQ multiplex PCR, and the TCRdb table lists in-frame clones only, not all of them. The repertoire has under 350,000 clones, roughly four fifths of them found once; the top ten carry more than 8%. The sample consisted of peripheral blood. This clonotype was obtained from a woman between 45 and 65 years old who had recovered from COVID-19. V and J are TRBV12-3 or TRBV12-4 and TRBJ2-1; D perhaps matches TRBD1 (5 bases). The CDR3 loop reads CASQQDSYNEQFF. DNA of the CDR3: TGTGCCAGTCAACAGGACTCCTACAATGAGCAGTTCTTC.